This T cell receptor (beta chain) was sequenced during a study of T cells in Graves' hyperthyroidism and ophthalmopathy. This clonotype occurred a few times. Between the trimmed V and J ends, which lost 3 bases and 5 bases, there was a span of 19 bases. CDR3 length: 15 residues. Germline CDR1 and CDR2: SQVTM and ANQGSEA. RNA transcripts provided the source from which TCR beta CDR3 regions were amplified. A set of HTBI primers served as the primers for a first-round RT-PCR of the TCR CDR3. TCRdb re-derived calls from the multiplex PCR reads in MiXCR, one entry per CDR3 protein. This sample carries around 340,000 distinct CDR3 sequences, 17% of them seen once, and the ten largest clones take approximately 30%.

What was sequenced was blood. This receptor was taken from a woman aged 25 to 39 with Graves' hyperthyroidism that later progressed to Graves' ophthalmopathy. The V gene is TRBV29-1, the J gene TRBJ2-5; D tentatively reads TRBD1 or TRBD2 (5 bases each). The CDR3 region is CSVDTGQYWEETQYF. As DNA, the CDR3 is TGCAGCGTTGATACAGGCCAATATTGGGAGGAGACCCAGTACTTC.